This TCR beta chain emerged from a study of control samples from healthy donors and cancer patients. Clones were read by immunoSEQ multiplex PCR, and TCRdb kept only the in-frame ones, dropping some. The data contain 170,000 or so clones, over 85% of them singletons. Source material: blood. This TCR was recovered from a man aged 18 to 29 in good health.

CDR3 sequence: CASSWGSGNTIYF. Here the CDR3 DNA reads TGTGCCAGCAGTTGGGGGTCTGGAAACACCATATATTTT. The chain is built from TRBV12-3 or TRBV12-4 and TRBJ1-3, with D possibly matching TRBD1 (5 bases). V lost 4 bases and J 1 base, leaving 5 bases between the germline ends. This CDR3 comprises 13 residues.